What follows are 8 T cell receptor beta chains derived from one specimen sequenced in a study of blood T cell repertoires in COVID-19. Measured with immunoSEQ multiplex PCR; TCRdb has only the in-frame clones, and not every one. The sample yields 69,000 or so clones, 80% to 85% seen once. Specimen: peripheral blood. The receptors stem from a woman older than 75 with acute or convalescent COVID-19.

This clone was picked up a small number of times. The chain is built from TRBV14 and TRBJ1-3; tentative D call: TRBD1 (5 bases). V lost 2 bases to trimming and J lost 4 bases, with 9 bases between them. Germline V gives CDR1 SGHDN, CDR2 FVKESK. The length of the CDR3 is 14 residues. DNA for the CDR3: TGTGCCAGCAGCCAATTAAGGGGAGGAAACACCATATATTTT. Protein product: CASSQLRGGNTIYF.

The chain has TRBV19 and TRBJ1-1; TRBD1 matches at 8 bases. Germline lookup yields CDR1 LNHDA and CDR2 SQIVND (reference sequence). The CDR3 spans 15 residues. V was clipped by 7 bases and J by 5 bases; unmatched bases: 12. This chain's CDR3 is CASTLAAGGRTEAFF. CDR3 nucleotide sequence: TGTGCCAGTACCTTGGCGGCAGGGGGCAGGACTGAAGCTTTCTTT.

This chain connects TRBV18 to TRBJ2-7, with TRBD2 matching 7 bases. CDR1 is KGHSH, CDR2 LQKENI, per germline. With V trimmed by 1 base and J by 4 bases, 7 bases remained unmatched. This CDR3 spans 15 amino acids. CDR3 nucleotide sequence: TGTGCCAGCTCACCACTGTCAGGGACTATGTACGAGCAGTACTTC. This codes for CASSPLSGTMYEQYF.

The chain links TRBV7-6 to TRBJ2-7, with 7 bases identical to TRBD2. The CDR3 totals 13 residues. Per germline, CDR1 SGHVS and CDR2 FNYEAQ. The V segment lost 5 bases and the J segment 7 bases; nucleotides outside the gene matches: 8. This chain's CDR3 is CASSHSGYSEQYF. The CDR3 coding sequence is TGTGCCAGCAGCCATAGCGGGTACTCAGAGCAGTACTTC. Filled out from reference TRBV7-6 and TRBJ2-7, the complete variable domain reads GAGVSQSPRYKVTKRGQDVALRCDPISGHVSLYWYRQALGQGPEFLTYFNYEAQQDKSGLPNDRFSAERPEGSISTLTIQRTEQRDSAMYRCASSHSGYSEQYFGPGTRLTVT.

The rearrangement uses TRBV5-1 and TRBJ1-1, with D possibly matching TRBD1 (5 bases). CDR1 and CDR2 (germline): SGHRS, YFSETQ. CDR3 length: 14 amino acids. Trimming removed 0 bases at V and 4 bases at J, with 10 bases between. CDR3 nucleotides: TGCGCCAGCAGCTTGGAAGGGAGGGGCACTGAAGCTTTCTTT. Protein sequence: CASSLEGRGTEAFF.

This rearrangement joins TRBV5-4 to TRBJ2-5; unclear D gene. Germline-derived CDR1 and CDR2 are SGHNT and YYREEE (reference sequence). Trimming took 3 bases from V and 4 from J, leaving 10 bases between them. The length of the CDR3 is 13 residues. CDR3 region: CASSSEHPETQYF. CDR3 nucleotide sequence: TGTGCCAGCAGCTCCGAGCACCCAGAGACCCAGTACTTC.

V usage is TRBV6-5 and J usage is TRBJ2-7; tentatively, D is TRBD1 (5 bases). The CDR3 loop spans 15 amino acids. Trimming shortened V by 7 bases and J by 6 bases, and 22 bases separated the two germline ends. The germline V gene has CDR1 MNHEY and CDR2 SVGAGI. The CDR3 protein is CASNTDRRSNSEQYF. CDR3 nucleotides: TGTGCCAGCAACACAGACAGAAGAAGTAACTCCGAGCAGTACTTC.

The chain carries TRBV19 and TRBJ1-2, with 8 bases lining up with TRBD1. Germline V CDR1 and CDR2: LNHDA, SQIVND (reference sequence). Trimming removed 6 bases from V and 2 bases from J; junction bases left unmatched: 2. The CDR3 runs 13 residues. The CDR3 sequence is CASSRTGNYGYTF. The CDR3 DNA is TGTGCCAGTAGCCGGACAGGGAACTATGGCTACACCTTC.